The 7 T cell receptor beta chains given below trace back to one sample, sequenced in a study of blood T cell repertoires in COVID-19. Using immunoSEQ multiplex PCR, the repertoire was profiled, and TCRdb retains in-frame clones only, with some absent. In the table there are 200,000 to 250,000 clones, roughly 84% of which are singletons. The sample was PBMCs or T cells enriched from blood (not recorded which). These receptors came from a woman in her 40s who had recovered from COVID-19.

The chain employs TRBV19 and TRBJ2-5, with D possibly matching TRBD2 (6 bases). Germline V gene data show CDR1 as LNHDA and CDR2 as SQIVND (reference sequence). V was shortened by 4 bases and J by 5 bases, with 20 bases between the two germline ends. The CDR3 is 16 amino acids. In nucleotides, the CDR3 is TGTGCCAGTAGTACCCCTCTCGACGGAGGAGGGGAGACCCAGTACTTC. This codes for CASSTPLDGGGETQYF. The entire variable domain, with the rest obtained from reference TRBV19 and TRBJ2-5, is as follows: DGGITQSPKYLFRKEGQNVTLSCEQNLNHDAMYWYRQDPGQGLRLIYYSQIVNDFQKGDIAEGYSVSREKKESFPLTVTSAQKNPTAFYLCASSTPLDGGGETQYFGPGTRLLVL.

The chain's CDR3 is CASSVDVGTVISYNEQFF. In nucleotides, the CDR3 is TGTGCCAGCAGCGTAGACGTAGGTACAGTTATCTCCTACAATGAGCAGTTCTTC. The rearrangement joins TRBV9 to TRBJ2-1; no firm D call. Germline CDR1 reads SGDLS; CDR2 reads YYNGEE. V was clipped by 0 bases and J by 0 bases, with 16 bases between them. The CDR3 sequence is 18 residues long.

V and J are TRBV5-8 and TRBJ2-3; no definite D call. The germline V gene encodes CDR1 SGHTS and CDR2 YDEGEE. The CDR3 contains 15 residues. Trimming took off 0 bases at V and 0 bases at J, with 8 bases between the two ends. CDR3 nucleotides: TGTGCCAGCAGCTTGGTTTACTTTAGCACAGATACGCAGTATTTT. It translates to CASSLVYFSTDTQYF.

The rearrangement links TRBV15 to TRBJ1-2; the D gene is possibly TRBD1 (6 bases). CDR1 LNHNV and CDR2 YYDKDF come from the germline V gene (reference sequence). Trimming pared 2 bases from V and 4 bases from J, leaving 14 bases between. The CDR3 loop spans 15 amino acids. DNA for the CDR3: TGTGCCACCAGCAGATCCAGTGGGGGCGTCTATGGCTACACCTTC. Translating it yields CATSRSSGGVYGYTF.

This CDR3 is CASSPWDRGETQYF. CDR3 nucleotide sequence: TGTGCCAGCAGCCCTTGGGACAGGGGGGAGACCCAGTACTTC. The chain couples TRBV3-1 (or the pseudogene TRBV3-2) to TRBJ2-5, with 11 bases aligning to TRBD1. This CDR3 is 14 amino acids long. Germline V lookup: CDR1 LGHDT, CDR2 YNNKEL (reference sequence). V shed 4 bases and J 5 bases; nucleotides not matched to a gene: 3.

V is TRBV7-9 and J is TRBJ1-1; D is perhaps TRBD1 (6 bases). Trimming took 2 bases from V and 2 from J, leaving 12 bases between them. Germline lookup yields CDR1 SEHNR and CDR2 FQNEAQ (reference sequence). The length of the CDR3 is 15 residues. The CDR3 loop is CASSLTGQSNTEAFF. The CDR3 DNA sequence: TGTGCCAGCAGCTTAACGGGACAAAGTAACACTGAAGCTTTCTTT. The entire variable domain, with the rest obtained from reference TRBV7-9 and TRBJ1-1, is as follows: DTGVSQNPRHKITKRGQNVTFRCDPISEHNRLYWYRQTLGQGPEFLTYFQNEAQLEKSRLLSDRFSAERPKGSFSTLEIQRTEQGDSAMYLCASSLTGQSNTEAFFGQGTRLTVV.

This chain connects TRBV7-9 to TRBJ2-3; a possible D gene is TRBD1 (6 bases). Trimming took 4 bases from V and 2 from J, leaving 22 bases between them. CDR3 size: 18 residues. Germline V lookup: CDR1 SEHNR, CDR2 FQNEAQ (reference sequence). The CDR3 bases are TGTGCCAGCAGCTCAGGTGGTGGGACACGCGAATTCACAGATACGCAGTATTTT. Translating it yields CASSSGGGTREFTDTQYF.